This T cell receptor (beta chain) derives from a study of patients and donors after allogeneic stem cell transplantation. From the RT-PCR reads, TCRdb called clonotypes with MiXCR, one entry per CDR3 protein. The table shows about 410,000 distinct CDR3 sequences, with roughly 17% occurring only once. The germline gives CDR1 SGHTA, CDR2 FQGNSA. The CDR3 has 15 amino acids. The V segment lost 4 bases and the J segment 7 bases; nucleotides outside the gene matches: 8. The sequenced material came from blood, either unsorted or a sorted T cell fraction (not recorded which). The chain combines TRBV7-2 with TRBJ2-2, with 8 bases fitting TRBD1. The source is a human donor who was either an allogeneic HSCT recipient or a stem cell or donor lymphocyte infusion donor (not recorded which). It is not recorded whose cells these are; they may come from a transplant donor. CDR3 sequence reads: CASSSETGVIGELFF. The CDR3 nucleotides are TGTGCCAGCAGCTCCGAGACAGGGGTGATCGGGGAGCTGTTTTTT.